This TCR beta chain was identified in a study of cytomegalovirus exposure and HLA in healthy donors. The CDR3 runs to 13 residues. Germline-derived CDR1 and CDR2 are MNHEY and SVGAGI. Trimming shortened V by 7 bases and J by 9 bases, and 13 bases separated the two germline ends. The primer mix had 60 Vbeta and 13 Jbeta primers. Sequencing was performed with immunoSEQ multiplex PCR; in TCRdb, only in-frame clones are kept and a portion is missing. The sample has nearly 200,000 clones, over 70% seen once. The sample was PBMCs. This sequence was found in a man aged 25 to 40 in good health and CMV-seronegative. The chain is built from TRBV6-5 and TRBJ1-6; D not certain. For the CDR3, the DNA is TGTGCCAGCAACACGGGGTTTGGTTCACCCCTCCACTTT. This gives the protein CASNTGFGSPLHF.